The rows below give T cell receptor beta chains drawn from one sample of a study of metastatic and nonmetastatic thyroid tumors. TCRdb ran MiXCR on the PCR reads. The repertoire consists of roughly 17,000 clones, with approximately 24% occurring once and the leading ten covering about 13%. The sequenced material came from tumor tissue. All receptors derive from a male donor with papillary thyroid cancer or a benign thyroid nodule (not recorded which). Some clones in this sample may be carry-over from other donors' samples. CDR3s include the opening cysteine and the closing phenylalanine or tryptophan. D genes are given only for firm matches. The listing skips clone size in some rows; elsewhere it reads once, few, many or a size class.

clone size	D gene	V gene	J gene	CDR3 protein	CDR3 DNA
many	TRBD1	TRBV5-6	TRBJ1-1	CASSPGDSMNTEAFF	TGTGCCAGCAGCCCCGGGGACAGTATGAACACTGAAGCTTTCTTT
once	-	TRBV6-5	TRBJ2-2	CASSYQITLVNTGELFF	TGTGCCAGCAGTTACCAAATCACACTGGTGAACACCGGGGAGCTGTTTTTT
many	-	TRBV19	TRBJ1-2	CASSIEPGATGYGYTF	TGTGCCAGTAGTATAGAGCCAGGGGCGACTGGCTATGGCTACACCTTC
many	-	TRBV28	TRBJ2-2	CASSGLDRNTGELFF	TGTGCCAGCAGTGGGCTGGACAGGAACACCGGGGAGCTGTTTTTT
few	-	TRBV6-1	TRBJ1-5	CASSSLTWRVNQPQHF	TGCGCCAGCAGCTCTCTGACATGGAGGGTCAATCAGCCCCAGCATTTT
medium-sized	TRBD1	TRBV6-1	TRBJ1-1	CASRKRDRENTEAFF	TGTGCCAGCAGGAAGAGGGACAGGGAGAACACTGAAGCTTTCTTT
many	TRBD2	TRBV20-1	TRBJ2-3	CSATPTSGRTDTQYF	TGCAGTGCAACTCCGACTAGCGGGAGAACAGATACGCAGTATTTT
-	TRBD1	TRBV6-2/TRBV6-3	TRBJ1-1	CASSFFTPGQGSTEAFF	TGTGCCAGCAGTTTCTTTACGCCGGGACAGGGGAGCACTGAAGCTTTCTTT
-	TRBD2	TRBV9	TRBJ2-3	CASSIRLAGVTDTQYF	TGTGCCAGCAGCATCCGACTAGCGGGCGTCACAGATACGCAGTATTTT
many	TRBD1	TRBV19	TRBJ2-5	CASSRQGVSGETQYF	TGTGCCAGTAGTAGACAGGGCGTCTCCGGAGAGACCCAGTACTTC
-	-	TRBV20-1	TRBJ1-1	CSAREVTGVRAEAFF	TGCAGTGCTAGAGAGGTGACGGGGGTCCGTGCTGAAGCTTTCTTT
many	TRBD1	TRBV5-5	TRBJ2-7	CASSLGFPGQGEYEQYF	TGTGCCAGCAGCTTGGGATTCCCGGGACAGGGGGAGTACGAGCAGTACTTC
medium-sized	TRBD2	TRBV11-2	TRBJ2-2	CASSLGLAGGLGTGELFF	TGTGCCAGCAGCTTAGGTCTAGCGGGGGGTTTGGGCACCGGGGAGCTGTTTTTT
-	-	TRBV7-9	TRBJ1-4	CASSQDSFFEKLFF	TGTGCCAGCAGCCAGGACAGCTTTTTTGAAAAACTGTTTTTT
many	-	TRBV30	TRBJ2-5	CAWSAQKETQYF	TGTGCCTGGAGTGCTCAGAAAGAGACCCAGTACTTC